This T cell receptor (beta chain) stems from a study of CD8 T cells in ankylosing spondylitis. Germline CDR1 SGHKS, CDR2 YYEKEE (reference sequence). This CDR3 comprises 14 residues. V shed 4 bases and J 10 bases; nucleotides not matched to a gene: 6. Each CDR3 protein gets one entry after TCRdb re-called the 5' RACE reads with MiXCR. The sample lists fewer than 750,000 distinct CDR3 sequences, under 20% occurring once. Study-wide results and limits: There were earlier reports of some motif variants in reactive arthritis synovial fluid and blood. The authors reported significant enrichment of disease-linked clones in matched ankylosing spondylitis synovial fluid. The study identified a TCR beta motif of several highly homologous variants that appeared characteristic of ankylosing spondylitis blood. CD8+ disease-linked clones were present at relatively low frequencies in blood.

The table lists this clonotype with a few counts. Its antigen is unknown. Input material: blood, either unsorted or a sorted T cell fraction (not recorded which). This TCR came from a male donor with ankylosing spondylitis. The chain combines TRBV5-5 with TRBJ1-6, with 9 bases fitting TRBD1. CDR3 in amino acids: CASSSRQGESPLHF. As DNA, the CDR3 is TGTGCCAGCAGCAGCAGACAGGGGGAATCACCCCTCCACTTT.